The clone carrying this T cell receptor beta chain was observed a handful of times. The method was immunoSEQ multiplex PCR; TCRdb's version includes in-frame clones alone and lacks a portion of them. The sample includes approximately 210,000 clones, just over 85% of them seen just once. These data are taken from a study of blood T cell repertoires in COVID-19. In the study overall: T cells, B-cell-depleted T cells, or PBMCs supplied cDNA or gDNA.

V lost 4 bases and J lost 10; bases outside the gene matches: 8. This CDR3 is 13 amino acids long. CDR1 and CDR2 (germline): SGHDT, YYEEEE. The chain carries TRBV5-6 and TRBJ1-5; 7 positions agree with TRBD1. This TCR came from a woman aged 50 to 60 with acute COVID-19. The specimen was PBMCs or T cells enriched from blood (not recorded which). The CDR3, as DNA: TGTGCCAGCAGCCCCTTCTCAGGGGGACCCCAGCATTTT. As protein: CASSPFSGGPQHF.